This TCR beta chain was captured by sequencing in a study of blood T cell repertoires in COVID-19. Whole-study context: Researchers got acute and convalescent COVID-19 samples from the United States, Italy and Spain.

The protocol was immunoSEQ multiplex PCR, while the TCRdb copy is restricted to in-frame clones and leaves out a portion. The profile shows 200,000 to 250,000 clones, 80% to 90% of them singletons. CDR3 length: 15 residues. Unmatched junction bases numbered 6, after V lost 1 base and J lost 5 bases. Germline V CDR1 and CDR2: SGHRS, YFSETQ. Sequenced sample: peripheral blood. V gene TRBV5-1 combines with J gene TRBJ2-1, with 7 bases fitting TRBD2. The sequence was obtained from a man aged 55 to 70 who had recovered from COVID-19. The CDR3 DNA reads as TGCGCCAGCAGCTTGCTCCAGCGGGGAGACAATGAGCAGTTCTTC. The encoded protein is CASSLLQRGDNEQFF.